A selection of T cell receptor beta chains follows, all from one sample in a study of T-cell reconstitution after alpha-beta-depleted transplantation in children. Each CDR3 protein is one row after TCRdb ran MiXCR on the PCR reads. The table lists over 150,000 distinct CDR3 sequences, approximately 7% of them singletons. This specimen was PBMCs from the stem cell graft donor, taken from the stem cell graft. The source is a human donor who donated a stem cell graft to a child with Wiskott-Aldrich syndrome. Both conserved end residues are part of each CDR3. D genes are given only for firm matches. Expanded clones are given a class, and other clones once, few, many or no size at all.

>TRBD1|many|TRBJ2-3|TRBV7-6
CASSYPGTGTDTQYF
TGTGCCAGCAGCTATCCCGGGACAGGGACAGATACGCAGTATTTT
>TRBD2|many|TRBJ2-5|TRBV24-1
CATSDFRTSGKKTQYF
TGTGCCACCAGTGATTTCCGGACTAGCGGGAAGAAGACCCAGTACTTC
>TRBD2|many|TRBJ2-3|TRBV6-5
CASSFAGTSGRARWDTQYF
TGTGCCAGCAGTTTTGCAGGGACTAGCGGGAGGGCAAGGTGGGATACGCAGTATTTT
>TRBD1|many|TRBJ1-2|TRBV12-3/TRBV12-4
CASSTSGGYYGYTF
TGTGCCAGCAGTACTTCAGGGGGCTACTATGGCTACACCTTC
>-|many|TRBJ2-1|TRBV28
CASSLYGGTHEQFF
TGTGCCAGCAGTTTATACGGGGGGACACATGAGCAGTTCTTC
>-|many|TRBJ2-5|TRBV29-1
CSARGSSETQYF
TGCAGCGCACGTGGGAGTTCAGAGACCCAGTACTTC
>TRBD1|-|TRBJ1-5|TRBV12-3/TRBV12-4
CASSLGQGLDQPQHF
TGTGCCAGCAGTTTAGGACAGGGACTGGACCAGCCCCAGCATTTT
>TRBD2|many|TRBJ2-1|TRBV4-3
CASSQATSGDSYNEQFF
TGCGCCAGCAGCCAAGCCACTAGCGGGGACTCCTACAATGAGCAGTTCTTC
>-|-|TRBJ1-1|TRBV27
CASSLSFEGGTEAFF
TGTGCCAGCAGTTTAAGCTTTGAAGGGGGGACTGAAGCTTTCTTT
>-|many|TRBJ2-3|TRBV20-1
CSASLRALGTDTQYF
TGCAGTGCTAGTTTAAGAGCTTTGGGGACAGATACGCAGTATTTT
>TRBD1|many|TRBJ1-2|TRBV7-2
CASSSYGTGYGYTF
TGTGCCAGCAGCTCCTACGGGACAGGGTATGGCTACACCTTC
>-|many|TRBJ1-1|TRBV20-1
CSARAFKAFF
TGCAGTGCTAGAGCCTTTAAAGCTTTCTTT
>-|few|TRBJ2-1|TRBV3-1
CASSQDTASYNEQFF
TGTGCCAGCAGCCAAGATACGGCTTCCTACAATGAGCAGTTCTTC
>TRBD2|few|TRBJ2-3|TRBV11-2
CASSLGGGVTQYF
TGTGCCAGCAGCTTAGGCGGGGGGGTTACGCAGTATTTT
>-|many|TRBJ2-7|TRBV27
CASSPAGREQYF
TGTGCCAGCAGTCCCGCCGGGCGCGAGCAGTACTTC
>-|many|TRBJ2-7|TRBV6-2/TRBV6-3
CASSYSTYRNEQYF
TGTGCCAGCAGTTACTCCACTTACAGAAACGAGCAGTACTTC
>TRBD1|many|TRBJ2-2|TRBV7-8
CASRGRGHGGELFF
TGTGCCAGCAGGGGCAGGGGGCACGGCGGGGAGCTGTTTTTT
>-|many|TRBJ2-7|TRBV6-5
CASSFIGPTYEQYF
TGTGCCAGCAGTTTCATCGGGCCAACCTACGAGCAGTACTTC
>-|few|TRBJ1-2|TRBV19
CASMGDRVGGYTF
TGTGCCAGTATGGGAGACAGAGTAGGTGGCTACACCTTC
>-|many|TRBJ1-5|TRBV29-1
CSVEDGSNQPQHF
TGCAGCGTTGAAGATGGCAGCAATCAGCCCCAGCATTTT
>TRBD1|many|TRBJ2-7|TRBV20-1
CSARWTGRSYEQYF
TGCAGTGCTAGATGGACAGGGCGATCCTACGAGCAGTACTTC
>TRBD1|many|TRBJ1-1|TRBV12-3/TRBV12-4
CASSLFVGGVMDTEAFF
TGTGCCAGCAGTTTATTTGTAGGGGGCGTCATGGACACTGAAGCTTTCTTT
>-|many|TRBJ1-2|TRBV18
CASSPLGSRDGYTF
TGTGCCAGCTCACCTCTCGGGTCCCGAGATGGCTACACCTTC
>-|few|TRBJ2-3|TRBV27
CASSYADTQYF
TGTGCCAGCAGCTACGCGGATACGCAGTATTTT
>TRBD1|-|TRBJ1-2|TRBV27
CASSPGQPFYGYTF
TGTGCCAGCAGTCCGGGACAGCCTTTCTATGGCTACACCTTC
>-|many|TRBJ2-7|TRBV9
CASSVGAEPYEQYF
TGTGCCAGCAGCGTTGGAGCGGAACCTTACGAGCAGTACTTC
>TRBD2|many|TRBJ2-1|TRBV7-2
CASSLAPGTSPVYNEQFF
TGTGCCAGCAGCTTAGCACCCGGGACTAGCCCCGTATACAATGAGCAGTTCTTC
>-|many|TRBJ2-7|TRBV6-1
CASSPHLDSYEQYF
TGTGCCAGCAGCCCCCACCTTGACTCCTACGAGCAGTACTTC
>-|many|TRBJ2-4|TRBV6-1
CASSVAGDLAKNIQYF
TGTGCCAGCAGTGTTGCAGGGGATTTAGCCAAAAACATTCAGTACTTC
>TRBD1|-|TRBJ1-1|TRBV12-3/TRBV12-4
CASSLPGQGAYGEAFF
TGTGCCAGCAGTTTGCCAGGACAGGGGGCTTATGGTGAAGCTTTCTTT
>-|many|TRBJ1-2|TRBV11-2
CASSLSRPSGYTF
TGTGCCAGCAGCTTATCGCGGCCCAGTGGCTACACCTTC
>-|many|TRBJ2-5|TRBV5-1
CASSFAGQSRGETQYF
TGCGCCAGCAGCTTTGCGGGCCAAAGCAGGGGAGAGACCCAGTACTTC